This T cell receptor (beta chain) was sequenced during a study of Graves' ophthalmopathy and Graves' hyperthyroidism (dated by TCRdb to the late 2010s). Context from the whole study: Peripheral blood was collected at initial diagnosis, prior to any treatment. An independent validation cohort was composed of 18 hyperthyroidism patients and 15 to 17 patients who later progressed from hyperthyroidism to ophthalmopathy. To explore V-J signatures distinguishing ophthalmopathy from hyperthyroidism, a discovery set of roughly 98 patients (43 ophthalmopathy, over 55 stable hyperthyroidism) was enrolled. The 90 to 100 discovery patients were randomly divided into training and test sets at a 7:3 ratio. In total, 135 blood samples were TCR-sequenced: 40 to 45 ophthalmopathy, roughly 80 hyperthyroidism and approximately 17 hyperthyroidism-to-ophthalmopathy patients. In several hyperthyroidism patients, the T-cell repertoire of thyroid tissue was compared with the T-cell repertoire of blood. TCR beta repertoire signatures were used to distinguish Graves' ophthalmopathy from Graves' hyperthyroidism and to predict progression to ophthalmopathy. After sampling, hyperthyroidism patients received methimazole starting at 30 mg daily, and ophthalmopathy patients received high-dose intravenous methylprednisolone. What the research found in general, with its limitations: In cross-validation, the 13-signature model distinguished ophthalmopathy from stable hyperthyroidism with nearly 90% sensitivity and around 82% specificity, and in the test set the corresponding values were about 80% and 75%. In validation, the model predicted ophthalmopathy progression with 55% to 71% sensitivity and roughly 78% specificity; around twelve predicted patients were CT-confirmed with GO in a median of approximately 6.5 months. Most of the expanded thyroid clonotypes with a frequency above 0.001 were also detected in blood, and it was suggested that the thyroid immune response may be reflected by blood repertoires. No statistical method was used to set the sample size in advance, and the investigators knew which group each participant was assigned to.

The ophthalmopathy patients had moderately to severely active disease, with a Clinical Activity Score of 3 or higher, a NOSPECS grade of 4 or higher, and a disease duration of less than 3 months. Patients were excluded if they had other autoimmune diseases, uncontrolled infections, pregnancy or lactation. Diagnosis relied on clinical symptoms, serum thyroxine, TRAb, thyroid ultrasound and orbital computed tomography. Ficoll-Paque density gradient centrifugation was used to isolate PBMCs from about 9.4 ml of fresh peripheral blood. Total RNA was extracted using Trizol reagent, and RNA quality was checked on an Agilent 2100 Bioanalyzer. A remark on this clonotype: Its binding antigen is unknown. Base quality data are lacking; no much larger clone is found one base away.

For repertoire sequencing, TCR beta CDR3 regions were amplified from RNA transcripts. A first-round RT-PCR used HTBI primers with the Qiagen OneStep RT-PCR kit, followed by a second-round multiplex PCR, size selection and purification. Sequencing of the libraries was carried out on an Illumina HiSeq2000 in paired-end mode with 100 bp reads. On the study's bioinformatics: SOAPnuke was used for read processing, and reads with adapters, uncalled bases, a mean Phred below 15, or no exact constant-primer or identifier match were discarded. COPE v1.2.5 was used to merge high-quality paired reads. Each unique nucleotide sequence was defined as a clonotype, and clonotypes were aligned to IMGT TRB V, D and J references with MiTCR v1.1. Only V-J combinations with frequency above 0.0001 were analysed, covering around 99% of repertoires. For each V-J combination, a TCR clonal expansion and chaos score was defined as the ratio of F50 clonal expansion to chaos observed in the TCRdist matrix. Welch's t-statistics and random forest were used to reduce features to some 13 V-J combinations, which were fed into a naive Bayes classifier. The Morisita-Horn index was used to measure how similar the thyroid and blood repertoires were. The raw public data were reprocessed by TCRdb itself: fastp quality trimming at Q25, MiXCR clonotype calling, in-frame beta chains only. Every distinct CDR3 protein forms one entry, paired with its most common genes and DNA. TCRdb, not the authors, supplied the V and J calls. The sample contains nearly 400,000 distinct CDR3 sequences, around 17% of them found a single time. The ten most abundant clones make up more than 1.5% of the sample.

The CDR3 spans 15 residues, from the cysteine through the phenylalanine. The CDR3 DNA has 45 bases and is translated from base 1. At the junction V is shortened by 6 bases and J by 8 bases, with 22 bases in between. For CDR1 and CDR2, the germline V gene lists MDHEN and SYDVKM. The specimen was peripheral blood. The origin of this receptor is a woman younger than 35 with Graves' ophthalmopathy. Donor details come from another sample of the same person, matched by shared clones. The chain employs TRBV28 and TRBJ1-2, with a weak D call of TRBD1 (6 bases match). The DNA sequence is TGTGCCAGCAGCGCCCCACGCGGGACACAGAACGGCTACACCTTC. This is translated as CASSAPRGTQNGYTF.